This TCR beta chain was documented in a study of regulatory T cells in long-lasting Graves disease. The time point was: newly diagnosed GD, antithyroid drugs for less than 3 months. PBMC RNA served as the TCR library source. In each case, Graves' disease was diagnosed per American Thyroid Association guidelines. V dropped 2 bases and J dropped 1 base, with 11 bases sitting between them. The CDR3 runs 14 residues. Germline V gives CDR1 GTSNPN, CDR2 SVGIG (reference sequence). General observations from the study: Relative to new patients (around 1,000), persistent patients exhibited greater sharing of public clonotypes (approximately 2,800).

This clonotype was seen repeatedly, ten times or more. Its specificity is unknown. For TCR beta, libraries came from iRepertoire HTBI primers and Arm-PCR of CDR3 regions. TCRdb independently ran MiXCR on the multiplex PCR reads; one entry per CDR3 protein. Of approximately 390,000 distinct CDR3 sequences in the sample, around 15% are singletons; the top ten hold 20% to 25%. The same specimen was also included in a second study, on T cells in Graves' hyperthyroidism and ophthalmopathy. That source adds: Graves' hyperthyroidism was deemed stable absent ophthalmopathy progression within 18 months. Hyperthyroidism had been newly diagnosed in patients aged 18 to 65, and its duration was under 2 months.

The J gene is TRBJ1-1, the V gene TRBV30, with D possibly matching TRBD1 (6 bases). The sample in question was peripheral blood mononuclear cells (PBMCs), obtained at new diagnosis, from a patient treated with antithyroid drugs. This TCR was recovered from a woman aged 18-29 years with Graves disease. The CDR3 loop is CAWSSDSGNTEAFF. CDR3 sequence (DNA): TGTGCCTGGAGTTCGGACAGCGGGAACACTGAAGCTTTCTTT.